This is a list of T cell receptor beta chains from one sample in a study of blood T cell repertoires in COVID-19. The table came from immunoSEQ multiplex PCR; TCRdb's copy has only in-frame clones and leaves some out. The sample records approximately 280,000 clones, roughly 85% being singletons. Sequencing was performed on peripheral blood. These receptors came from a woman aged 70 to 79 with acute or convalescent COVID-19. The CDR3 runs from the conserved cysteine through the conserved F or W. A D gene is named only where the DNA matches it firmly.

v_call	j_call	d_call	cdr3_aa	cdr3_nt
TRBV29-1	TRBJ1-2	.	CSVMGGSGGYTF	TGCAGCGTCATGGGGGGGTCGGGAGGCTACACCTTC
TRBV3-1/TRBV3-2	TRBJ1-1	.	CASSQGTGRSREAFF	TGTGCCAGCAGCCAAGGTACAGGAAGGTCTCGGGAAGCTTTCTTT
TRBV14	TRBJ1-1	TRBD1	CASSHYRGQTEAFF	TGTGCCAGCAGCCATTACAGGGGACAAACTGAAGCTTTCTTT
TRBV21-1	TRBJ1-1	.	CASSKGDDRGSMNTEAFF	TGTGCCAGCAGCAAAGGGGACGACAGGGGAAGCATGAACACTGAAGCTTTCTTT
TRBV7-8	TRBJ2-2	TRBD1	CASSVSGTGRTGELFF	TGTGCCAGCAGCGTTTCCGGGACAGGGAGGACCGGGGAGCTGTTTTTT
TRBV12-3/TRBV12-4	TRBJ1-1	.	CASSLSGVEAFF	TGTGCCAGCAGTTTATCGGGAGTGGAAGCTTTCTTT
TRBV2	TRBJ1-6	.	CASRKDSGSSPLHF	TGTGCCAGCAGGAAAGACAGTGGATCGTCACCCCTCCACTTT
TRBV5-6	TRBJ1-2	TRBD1	CATGDRGLIGYTF	TGTGCCACCGGTGACAGGGGGCTAATTGGCTACACCTTC
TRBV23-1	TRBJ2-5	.	CASTPTTGETQYF	TGCGCCAGCACCCCGACCACGGGGGAGACCCAGTACTTC
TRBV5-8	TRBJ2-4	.	CASSPRRGQAKNIQYF	TGTGCCAGCAGCCCTCGGCGGGGGCAGGCCAAAAACATTCAGTACTTC